The 13 T cell receptor beta chains presented below share a single source sample, sequenced in a study of shared clonotypes between healthy human individuals. Clones were sequenced by immunoSEQ multiplex PCR, and TCRdb holds only the in-frame ones, with some missing. Seen here are around 2.1 million clones, about 93% observed once, and the top ten hold 1.5% to 2%. CD45RO negativity and positive selection for CCR7 defined naive CD8 cells, a population that excluded terminally differentiated effector memory CD45RA+ cells. Sequencing was carried out using naive CD8+ T cells from PBMCs. Receptors originate from a young man in good health. Some clones in this sample may be carry-over from other donors' samples.

This rearrangement joins TRBV6-5 to TRBJ1-2; D call uncertain. V lost 8 bases to trimming and J lost 4 bases, with 8 bases between them. From germline, CDR1 is MNHEY and CDR2 SVGAGI. This CDR3 has 11 residues. CDR3 loop: CASLAVYGYTF. The CDR3 nucleotides read TGTGCCAGCCTGGCGGTCTATGGCTACACCTTC.

The chain uses TRBV19 and TRBJ2-1, with 7 positions matching TRBD1. Germline CDR1 is LNHDA and CDR2 is SQIVND (reference sequence). This CDR3 is built from 12 residues. V shed 10 bases and J 8 bases; nucleotides not matched to a gene: 8. The DNA for the CDR3 is TGTGCCACCCTACAGGGGCCCGATGAGCAGTTCTTC. Its translation: CATLQGPDEQFF. Drawing the rest from reference TRBV19 and TRBJ2-1, the complete variable domain is DGGITQSPKYLFRKEGQNVTLSCEQNLNHDAMYWYRQDPGQGLRLIYYSQIVNDFQKGDIAEGYSVSREKKESFPLTVTSAQKNPTAFYLCATLQGPDEQFFGPGTRLTVL.

J is TRBJ2-1 and V is TRBV28; D uncertain. Trimming shortened V by 6 bases and J by 3 bases, and 12 bases separated the two germline ends. CDR3 length equals 14 residues. Germline V CDR1 and CDR2: MDHEN, SYDVKM. CDR3 sequence (DNA): TGTGCCAGCAGGCGGACGGGTTACTACAATGAGCAGTTCTTC. Protein: CASRRTGYYNEQFF.

V usage is TRBV28 and J usage is TRBJ2-5; D uncertain. The CDR3 is made up of 12 amino acids. V lost 5 bases and J lost 1, with 5 bases in between. The V gene's germline CDR1 is MDHEN and CDR2 SYDVKM. The CDR3: CASSLSQETQYF. CDR3 nucleotides: TGTGCCAGCAGTCTCTCCCAAGAGACCCAGTACTTC.

This clone was observed a single time. V usage is TRBV5-1 and J usage is TRBJ2-3; D may correspond to TRBD1 or TRBD2 (5 bases each). The germline gives CDR1 SGHRS, CDR2 YFSETQ. This CDR3 is built from 14 residues. With 1 base removed from V and 6 bases from J, the gap between germline ends came to 12 bases. The CDR3 here is CASSLNRDADTQYF. CDR3 nucleotide sequence: TGCGCCAGCAGCTTGAACCGGGACGCGGATACGCAGTATTTT.

This rearrangement joins TRBV5-4 to TRBJ1-3; D ambiguous. The CDR3 consists of 14 residues. Germline loops: CDR1 SGHNT, CDR2 YYREEE (reference sequence). The V end was cut by 0 bases, the J end by 4 bases, with 8 bases between. In nucleotides, the CDR3 is TGTGCCAGCAGCTTGGAGGCTTCCGGAAACACCATATATTTT. This encodes CASSLEASGNTIYF.

This clone was detected once. The chain is built from TRBV28 and TRBJ2-1; 10 positions match TRBD2. Trimming cost V 4 bases and J 9 bases; bases outside gene matches: 18. CDR3 length: 18 amino acids. CDR1 and CDR2 from the germline V gene are MDHEN and SYDVKM. The CDR3 region is CASSSGTIKREGSGEQFF. The CDR3 bases are TGTGCCAGCAGTTCCGGGACTATAAAGCGGGAGGGTAGTGGTGAGCAGTTCTTC.

This clone was seen only a few times. The chain has TRBV28 and TRBJ1-5; D may be TRBD1 (6 bases). Germline V gene sequence: CDR1 MDHEN, CDR2 SYDVKM. The CDR3 has 14 amino acids. V was shortened by 6 bases and J by 4 bases, with 13 bases between the two germline ends. CDR3 sequence: CASSQPQGNQPQHF. In nucleotides, the CDR3 is TGTGCCAGCAGCCAGCCCCAGGGGAATCAGCCCCAGCATTTT.

The V gene is TRBV7-9, the J gene TRBJ2-1; TRBD1 agrees at 10 bases. V shed 0 bases and J 8 bases; nucleotides not matched to a gene: 7. Germline CDR1 is SEHNR and CDR2 is FQNEAQ (reference sequence). CDR3 length: 16 residues. CDR3 DNA sequence: TGTGCCAGCAGCTTAGCCGGGACAGGGGATTTCTATGAGCAGTTCTTC. Residues: CASSLAGTGDFYEQFF.

The chain carries TRBV7-3 and TRBJ2-1, with D perhaps TRBD2 (5 bases). The V end lost 1 base, the J end lost 3 bases, and 10 bases lay between the germline ends. Germline assignment: CDR1 SGHTA and CDR2 FQGTGA. The CDR3 covers 15 residues. In DNA, the CDR3 is TGTGCCAGCAGCTTAATGGCGGGCATCTACAATGAGCAGTTCTTC. Amino acids: CASSLMAGIYNEQFF.

A single count supports this clone. V is TRBV5-4 and J is TRBJ1-2; D unclear. Trimming stripped 4 bases from V and 6 bases from J, with 13 bases between. This CDR3 has 13 amino acids. Per germline, CDR1 SGHNT and CDR2 YYREEE (reference sequence). The CDR3 DNA reads as TGTGCCAGCAGCCTTGCGGGCTTCGATGGCTACACCTTC. Its translation is CASSLAGFDGYTF.

A word on this clone: This specimen includes other DNA sequences encoding the same CDR3. The chain links TRBV6-1 to TRBJ1-5, with no clear D. Trimming removed 2 bases at V and 0 bases at J, with 5 bases between. This CDR3 contains 14 residues. Germline V lookup: CDR1 MNHNS, CDR2 SASEGT. CDR3 loop: CASSERGSNQPQHF. Here the CDR3 DNA reads TGTGCCAGCAGTGAACGCGGTAGCAATCAGCCCCAGCATTTT.

V and J are TRBV6-5 and TRBJ2-2; D remains unclear. Germline CDR1 reads MNHEY; CDR2 reads SVGAGI. V shed 3 bases and J shed 7 bases, with 12 bases lying between them. The CDR3 sequence is 14 residues long. CDR3 loop: CASSYGILGGELFF. The CDR3 DNA sequence: TGTGCCAGCAGTTATGGGATTCTCGGCGGGGAGCTGTTTTTT.